The 20 T cell receptor beta chains in this list originate from one sample, sequenced in a study of T cell responses to AZD1222 COVID-19 vaccine. TCRdb's copy holds only in-frame clones and misses some; the assay was immunoSEQ multiplex PCR. The table lists under 80,000 clones, around 80% of them singletons. The sample in question was peripheral blood, obtained on day 0 of AZD1222 vaccination. All receptors derive from an adult in good health.

The rearrangement uses TRBV7-9 and TRBJ2-7; 7 positions match TRBD1. There are 15 residues in the CDR3. Trimming took 5 bases from V and 5 from J; bases not matched to a gene: 12. Germline V lookup: CDR1 SEHNR, CDR2 FQNEAQ (reference sequence). DNA for the CDR3: TGTGCCAGCAGCCCCCTGGTGGGGACAGTAAACGAGCAGTACTTC. Translation gives CASSPLVGTVNEQYF.

The chain uses TRBV7-2 and TRBJ1-6; 9 bases align to TRBD1. The CDR3 spans 15 residues. After removal of 4 bases from V and 8 bases from J, the junction contained 6 bases not matched to a gene. Germline V lookup: CDR1 SGHTA, CDR2 FQGNSA. This chain's CDR3 is CASSSPDRGYSPLHF. Written as DNA, the CDR3 is TGTGCCAGCAGCTCCCCGGACAGGGGTTATTCACCCCTCCACTTT.

V usage is TRBV9 and J usage is TRBJ1-5; perhaps TRBD1 as D (6 bases). Germline assignment: CDR1 SGDLS and CDR2 YYNGEE. Trimming removed 0 bases from V and 2 bases from J, with 36 bases in between. This CDR3 has 24 amino acids. Here the CDR3 reads CASSVEWVSPRLTGTSIGNQPQHF. CDR3 DNA: TGTGCCAGCAGCGTAGAGTGGGTTTCCCCCCGGTTGACCGGGACAAGTATCGGCAATCAGCCCCAGCATTTT.

The chain recombines TRBV28 with TRBJ1-6, with 8 positions matching TRBD1. Germline V CDR1 and CDR2: MDHEN, SYDVKM. Germline trimming cut 2 bases from V and 11 bases from J; bases unmatched to any gene: 8. The CDR3 covers 15 residues. CDR3 in amino acids: CASSLADRGLPPLHF. CDR3 nucleotides: TGTGCCAGCAGTTTAGCCGACAGGGGCCTTCCACCCCTCCACTTT. The whole variable domain, remainder taken from reference TRBV28 and TRBJ1-6, is DVKVTQSSRYLVKRTGEKVFLECVQDMDHENMFWYRQDPGLGLRLIYFSYDVKMKEKGDIPEGYSVSREKKERFSLILESASTNQTSMYLCASSLADRGLPPLHFGNGTRLTVT.

The chain joins TRBV18 to TRBJ2-2; 8 nucleotides align to TRBD2. The CDR3 contains 15 residues. V lost 1 base and J lost 6; bases outside the gene matches: 4. Germline loops: CDR1 KGHSH, CDR2 LQKENI. This chain's CDR3 is CASSPRGLDSGELFF. The CDR3 DNA reads as TGTGCCAGCTCACCACGGGGACTAGATTCCGGGGAGCTGTTTTTT. Using reference TRBV18 and TRBJ2-2 for the parts outside the CDR3, the full variable domain is NAGVMQNPRHLVRRRGQEARLRCSPMKGHSHVYWYRQLPEEGLKFMVYLQKENIIDESGMPKERFSAEFPKEGPSILRIQQVVRGDSAAYFCASSPRGLDSGELFFGEGSRLTVL.

The J gene is TRBJ1-4, the V gene TRBV19, with 7 positions matching TRBD1. Trimming cost V 4 bases and J 1 base; bases outside gene matches: 6. This CDR3 is built from 16 residues. Germline V gene sequence: CDR1 LNHDA, CDR2 SQIVND (reference sequence). This chain's CDR3 is CASSTTRTGTNEKLFF. The CDR3, as DNA: TGTGCCAGTAGTACGACAAGGACAGGAACTAATGAAAAACTGTTTTTT.

This chain joins TRBV5-5 and TRBJ1-3, with unresolved D. This CDR3 spans 16 amino acids. Trimming took off 1 base at V and 0 bases at J, with 11 bases between the two ends. Germline assignment: CDR1 SGHKS and CDR2 YYEKEE (reference sequence). CDR3 in DNA: TGTGCCAGCAGCTTGTCGTCGGGAGGCTCTGGAAACACCATATATTTT. This codes for CASSLSSGGSGNTIYF.

Only one count was recorded for this clone. The CDR3 is CASSLQTVAEAFF. The CDR3 DNA is TGTGCCAGCAGTTTACAGACAGTTGCTGAAGCTTTCTTT. J is TRBJ1-1 and V is TRBV25-1, with D possibly being TRBD1 (5 bases). CDR1 MGHDK and CDR2 SYGVNS come from the germline V gene. The CDR3 has 13 amino acids. Deletions cut 5 bases from V and 6 bases from J, with 13 bases between.

The V call is TRBV6-2 or TRBV6-3, the J call TRBJ1-5; D possibly corresponds to TRBD1 (6 bases). Looked up from germline, CDR1 is MNHEY and CDR2 is SVGEGT. This CDR3 contains 15 residues. V was clipped by 2 bases and J by 2 bases, with 10 bases between them. The CDR3 DNA is TGTGCCAGCAGTTACACACAGGGTGGCAATCAGCCCCAGCATTTT. This sequence encodes CASSYTQGGNQPQHF.

This chain joins TRBV10-3 and TRBJ1-5, with 9 positions matching TRBD1. Looked up from germline, CDR1 is ENHRY and CDR2 is SYGVKD. CDR3 length: 16 residues. The V and J ends lost 5 bases and 4 bases, in that order; junction bases with no gene match: 9. The CDR3 loop reads CAISSTETGGNQPQHF. The DNA of the CDR3 is TGTGCCATCAGTTCAACAGAGACAGGGGGGAATCAGCCCCAGCATTTT.

The rearrangement uses TRBV6-4 and TRBJ2-3, with D unclear. Trimming removed 0 bases at V and 5 bases at J, with 12 bases between. Germline CDR1 reads MRHNA; CDR2 reads SNTAGT. The CDR3 covers 15 residues. The CDR3 loop is CASSDSHHAQDTQYF. CDR3 DNA: TGTGCCAGCAGTGACTCGCACCATGCCCAAGATACGCAGTATTTT.

The CDR3 is CASSLSGSSYNEQFF. The CDR3 DNA reads TGTGCCAGCAGCCTTAGCGGGAGCTCCTACAATGAGCAGTTCTTC. The chain recombines TRBV6-5 with TRBJ2-1, with 9 positions matching TRBD2. CDR3 length: 15 amino acids. The germline V gene has CDR1 MNHEY and CDR2 SVGAGI. V was clipped by 6 bases and J by 0 bases; unmatched bases: 3.

The chain carries TRBV11-3 and TRBJ2-7, with D tentatively TRBD2 (6 bases). CDR3 length equals 14 residues. V dropped 1 base and J dropped 5 bases, with 12 bases sitting between them. CDR1 and CDR2 from the germline V gene are SGHNT and YENEEA. The CDR3 is CASSLAASANEQYF. CDR3 in DNA: TGTGCCAGCAGCTTAGCAGCTAGCGCGAACGAGCAGTACTTC.

The chain combines TRBV11-2 with TRBJ2-7; D possibly corresponds to TRBD1 (6 bases). The length of the CDR3 is 14 residues. Germline values: CDR1 SGHAT, CDR2 FQNNGV. Trimming left V 2 bases short and J 5 bases short, with 13 bases between. CDR3 nucleotides: TGTGCCAGCAGCTTATTAACAGGGCGGAACGAGCAGTACTTC. Translation gives CASSLLTGRNEQYF. Based on the CDR3 plus reference TRBV11-2 and TRBJ2-7, the full variable domain is EAGVAQSPRYKIIEKRQSVAFWCNPISGHATLYWYQQILGQGPKLLIQFQNNGVVDDSQLPKDRFSAERLKGVDSTLKIQPAKLEDSAVYLCASSLLTGRNEQYFGPGTRLTVT.

This clone was detected a few times. The chain combines TRBV28 with TRBJ2-1, with 12 bases lining up with TRBD2. This CDR3 comprises 17 residues. Germline CDR1 and CDR2: MDHEN and SYDVKM. V was pared by 0 bases and J by 9 bases, with 9 bases of the junction left unmatched. CDR3 sequence: CASSLWSLAGGPGEQFF. CDR3 nucleotides: TGTGCCAGCAGTTTATGGTCTCTAGCGGGGGGGCCCGGTGAGCAGTTCTTC.

The V and J genes are TRBV29-1 and TRBJ2-1; D is undetermined. V was clipped by 7 bases and J by 9 bases, with 10 bases between them. This CDR3 region has 10 residues. Germline lookup yields CDR1 SQVTM and CDR2 ANQGSEA. The CDR3 loop reads CSAHLGEQFF. CDR3 DNA: TGCAGCGCCCACCTTGGTGAGCAGTTCTTC.

This chain uses TRBV28 with TRBJ2-2; no reliable D call. Trimming took off 3 bases at V and 1 base at J, with 6 bases between the two ends. CDR1 and CDR2 from the germline V gene are MDHEN and SYDVKM. The CDR3 has 14 amino acids. CDR3 region: CASSLRLNTGELFF. For the CDR3, the DNA is TGTGCCAGCAGTTTGCGGCTGAACACCGGGGAGCTGTTTTTT.

The chain couples TRBV18 to TRBJ2-1, with a weak D call TRBD1 (6 bases). V was shortened by 3 bases and J by 6 bases, with 12 bases between the two germline ends. There are 14 residues in the CDR3. Germline CDR1 is KGHSH and CDR2 is LQKENI. The CDR3 sequence: CASSPAQGINEQFF. The CDR3 region has the DNA TGTGCCAGCTCACCTGCACAGGGTATCAATGAGCAGTTCTTC.

This clone was counted a few times. V and J are TRBV27 and TRBJ1-1, with 9 bases that match TRBD1. This CDR3 is built from 13 residues. Germline CDR1 reads MNHEY; CDR2 reads SMNVEV (reference sequence). The trim removed 5 bases at V and 6 bases at J, leaving 4 bases unmatched. The CDR3 sequence is CASSITGGAEAFF. In DNA, the CDR3 is TGTGCCAGCAGTATAACAGGGGGCGCTGAAGCTTTCTTT.

V is TRBV28 and J is TRBJ2-3, with TRBD2 matching over 8 bases. Germline CDR1 MDHEN, CDR2 SYDVKM. The CDR3 spans 15 residues. With 4 bases clipped from V and 4 bases from J, the junction kept 7 bases outside the gene matches. The CDR3: CASSSNGRAADTQYF. The CDR3 DNA reads TGTGCCAGCAGTTCAAACGGGAGGGCAGCAGATACGCAGTATTTT.